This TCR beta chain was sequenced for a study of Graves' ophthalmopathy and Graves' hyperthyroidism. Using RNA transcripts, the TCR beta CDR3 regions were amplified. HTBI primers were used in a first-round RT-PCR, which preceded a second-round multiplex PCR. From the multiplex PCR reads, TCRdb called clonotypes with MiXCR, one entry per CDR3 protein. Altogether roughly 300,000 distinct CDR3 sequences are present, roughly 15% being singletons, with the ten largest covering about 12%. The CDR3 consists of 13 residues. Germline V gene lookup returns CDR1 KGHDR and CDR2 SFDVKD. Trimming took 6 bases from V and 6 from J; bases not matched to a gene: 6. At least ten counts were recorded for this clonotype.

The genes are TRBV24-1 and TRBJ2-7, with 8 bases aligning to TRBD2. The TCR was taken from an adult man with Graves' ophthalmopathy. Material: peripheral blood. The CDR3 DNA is TGTGCCACCAGTCTGGCGGGGGGTAGCGAGCAGTACTTC. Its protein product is CATSLAGGSEQYF.